The clone carrying this T cell receptor (beta chain) was observed a few times. Its specificity is unknown. This record comes from a study of CD8+ T cells in alopecia areata. V was pared by 1 base and J by 7 bases, with 7 bases of the junction left unmatched. The CDR3 sequence is 14 residues long. Germline assignment: CDR1 SQVTM and CDR2 ANQGSEA. Broader study findings: Affected lesional scalp, above all in alopecia totalis/universalis, was more clonal than normal scalp. Sequence data from scalp samples additionally include resident alphabeta T cells of normal skin.

Sequencing templates came from extracted RNA that was reverse transcribed into cDNA. Libraries were prepared by immunoSEQ multiplex PCR; TCRdb keeps only in-frame clonotypes and omits some of them. There are under 130,000 clones in the sample; 45% to 60% occur only once, and 8.8% lies in the top ten. The sequencing sample was made of CD4+ T cells sorted from blood. This receptor was obtained from a human donor in good health. The chain couples TRBV29-1 to TRBJ1-2; 9 positions match TRBD1. The CDR3 coding sequence is TGCAGCGTTGAAGGGGGACAGGGATTGTCTGGCTACACCTTC. Its translation is CSVEGGQGLSGYTF.